This passage covers 13 T cell receptor beta chains from one sample sequenced in a study of T cell responses to AZD1222 COVID-19 vaccine. Repertoires were generated with immunoSEQ multiplex PCR, while TCRdb's copy carries only in-frame clones and drops some. The data hold around 120,000 clones, with 85% to 90% observed a single time. The specimen was peripheral blood, collected on day 0 of MenACWY control vaccination. These receptors came from an adult in good health.

CDR3: CASSIEVGEKLFF. CDR3 in DNA: TGTGCCAGTAGTATAGAGGTGGGCGAAAAACTGTTTTTT. The genes are TRBV19 and TRBJ1-4, with no clear D. Trimming shortened V by 0 bases and J by 8 bases, and 7 bases separated the two germline ends. The length of the CDR3 is 13 residues. Looked up from germline, CDR1 is LNHDA and CDR2 is SQIVND (reference sequence).

The V and J genes are TRBV18 and TRBJ2-7; 8 nucleotides align to TRBD1. Losses at the gene ends were 3 bases for V and 4 bases for J; bases not matched to a gene: 8. CDR1 is KGHSH and CDR2 is LQKENI in the germline V gene. This CDR3 is 15 amino acids long. CDR3 sequence reads: CASSPPDRVKYEQYF. The CDR3, as DNA: TGTGCCAGCTCACCCCCGGACAGGGTGAAGTACGAGCAGTACTTC.

The chain combines TRBV7-2 with TRBJ1-2; TRBD1 might be the D (6 bases). Trimming left V 8 bases short and J 5 bases short, with 15 bases between. This CDR3 region has 13 residues. The germline V gene has CDR1 SGHTA and CDR2 FQGNSA. The CDR3 reads CASGTRTDYGYTF. DNA of the CDR3: TGTGCCAGCGGGACAAGGACAGATTATGGCTACACCTTC.

The chain carries TRBV7-9 and TRBJ1-1; D is uncertain. CDR3 size: 14 residues. Germline V CDR1 and CDR2: SEHNR, FQNEAQ (reference sequence). Trimming removed 4 bases from V and 1 base from J, with 10 bases in between. DNA for the CDR3: TGTGCCAGCAGCTGGGCGGGAGAGAACACTGAAGCTTTCTTT. Translating gives CASSWAGENTEAFF.

The V call is TRBV3-1 (or the pseudogene TRBV3-2), the J call TRBJ2-5; possible D gene TRBD2, 7 bases. V was shortened by 4 bases and J by 4 bases, with 16 bases between the two germline ends. This CDR3 spans 15 amino acids. Germline-derived CDR1 and CDR2 are LGHDT and YNNKEL (reference sequence). CDR3 bases: TGTGCCAGCAGCCTTACATGGGGGGGCGGAGAGACCCAGTACTTC. It encodes CASSLTWGGGETQYF.

The rearrangement joins TRBV5-1 to TRBJ2-7, with TRBD1 matching over 9 bases. This CDR3 region has 14 residues. CDR1 and CDR2 (germline): SGHRS, YFSETQ. Losses at the gene ends were 4 bases for V and 5 bases for J; bases not matched to a gene: 7. CDR3 nucleotides: TGCGCCAGCAGCCTGGGACAGGGAATAGACGAGCAGTACTTC. Protein product: CASSLGQGIDEQYF.

The sample holds a few counts of this clone. The chain uses TRBV10-3 and TRBJ2-7; tentative D call: TRBD1 (6 bases). The CDR3 sequence is 15 residues long. Per germline, CDR1 ENHRY and CDR2 SYGVKD. V lost 3 bases to trimming and J lost 3 bases, with 15 bases between them. CDR3 nucleotides: TGTGCCATCAGTGATTATGGGGGCAAGTTCTACGAGCAGTACTTC. Amino acids: CAISDYGGKFYEQYF.

The chain links TRBV10-3 to TRBJ2-3; the D gene is possibly TRBD1 (6 bases). The germline gives CDR1 ENHRY, CDR2 SYGVKD. Between the trimmed V and J ends, which lost 6 bases and 6 bases, there was a span of 10 bases. The CDR3 consists of 12 residues. The CDR3 DNA follows: TGTGCCATCAGCGCAGGGGCGGATACGCAGTATTTT. Translation gives CAISAGADTQYF.

The chain recombines TRBV12-3 or TRBV12-4 with TRBJ1-2, with D possibly matching TRBD1 (6 bases). The CDR3 runs to 12 residues. V was clipped by 4 bases and J by 12 bases, with 15 bases between them. The CDR3 bases are TGTGCCAGCAGTTCTATGGGGAGACAGGACACCTTC. Translating gives CASSSMGRQDTF.

This clone was recorded a few times. The chain is built from TRBV7-2 and TRBJ1-5, with 7 nucleotides matching TRBD1. Per the germline V gene, CDR1 is SGHTA and CDR2 is FQGNSA. V was pared by 4 bases and J by 2 bases, with 11 bases of the junction left unmatched. This CDR3 has 17 amino acids. CDR3 nucleotide sequence: TGTGCCAGCAGCTACACAGCAGGGGGAGCGGGCAATCAGCCCCAGCATTTT. Protein sequence: CASSYTAGGAGNQPQHF.

The genes are TRBV6-5 and TRBJ2-7, with D perhaps matching TRBD2 (6 bases). The V end was cut by 6 bases, the J end by 6 bases, with 18 bases between. Germline CDR1 reads MNHEY; CDR2 reads SVGAGI. The CDR3 has 14 residues. CDR3 residues: CASSIRAGLGEQYF. For the CDR3, the DNA is TGTGCCAGCAGCATCCGTGCGGGGTTGGGCGAGCAGTACTTC.

The V and J genes are TRBV10-3 and TRBJ2-5; 9 positions agree with TRBD2. Germline V lookup: CDR1 ENHRY, CDR2 SYGVKD. This CDR3 spans 13 amino acids. V trimming: 11 bases; J trimming: 3 bases; junction bases outside the gene matches: 7. CDR3 nucleotides: TGTGCCGCCAACGGCGGGAGGGAAGAGACCCAGTACTTC. Its translation is CAANGGREETQYF.

Concerning this clone: The junction does not match germline at one end; this may be a read error. V is TRBV5-5 and J is TRBJ2-6, with D unclear. The CDR3 is 11 amino acids. Per the germline V gene, CDR1 is SGHKS and CDR2 is YYEKEE (reference sequence). CDR3 region: CAYSGANVLTF. The CDR3 DNA follows: TGTGCCTACTCTGGAGCCAACGTCCTGACTTTC.